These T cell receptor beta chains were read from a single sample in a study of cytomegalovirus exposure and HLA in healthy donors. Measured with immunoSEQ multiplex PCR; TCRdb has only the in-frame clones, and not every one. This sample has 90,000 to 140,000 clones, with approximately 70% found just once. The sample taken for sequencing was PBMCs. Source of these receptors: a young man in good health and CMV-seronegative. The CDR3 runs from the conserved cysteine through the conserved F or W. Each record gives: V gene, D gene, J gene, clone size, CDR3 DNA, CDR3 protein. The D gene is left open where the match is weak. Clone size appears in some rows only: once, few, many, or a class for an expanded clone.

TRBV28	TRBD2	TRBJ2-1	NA	TGTGCCAGCAGTTTGACTAGCGGGAGGGATAGGGATGAGCAGTTCTTC	CASSLTSGRDRDEQFF
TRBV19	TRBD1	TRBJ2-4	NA	TGTGCCAGTAGTACTACCGGGACAGGGACGGCCAAAAACATTCAGTACTTC	CASSTTGTGTAKNIQYF
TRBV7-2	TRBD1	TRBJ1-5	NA	TGTGCCAGCTCTGGACAGGGCAATCAGCCCCAGCATTTT	CASSGQGNQPQHF
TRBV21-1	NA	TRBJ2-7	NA	TGTGCCAGCAACCGGACAGGGGAGGTTGACTACGAGCAGTACTTC	CASNRTGEVDYEQYF
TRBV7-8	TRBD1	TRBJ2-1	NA	TGTGCCAGCAGCCCATCCGGGACAGGACGAGGAGCGGCATCCAATGAGCAGTTCTTC	CASSPSGTGRGAASNEQFF
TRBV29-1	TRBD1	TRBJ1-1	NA	TGCAGCGTTGAGTCAGGGGGCACTGAAGCTTTCTTT	CSVESGGTEAFF
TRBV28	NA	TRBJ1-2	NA	TGTGCCAGCAGCCCCAGGGTGGAGCGCTATGGCTACACCTTC	CASSPRVERYGYTF
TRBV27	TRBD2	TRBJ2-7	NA	TGTGCCAGCAAGAGGAGCGGGAGCTCCTACGAGCAGTACTTC	CASKRSGSSYEQYF
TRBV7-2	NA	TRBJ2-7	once	TGTGCCAGCAGCCCCAGGGCAGGGTACTACGAGCAGTACTTC	CASSPRAGYYEQYF
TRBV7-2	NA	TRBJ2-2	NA	TGTGCCAGCAGCTCTGGGCCAGGGCGGAGTGGCGGGGAGCTGTTTTTT	CASSSGPGRSGGELFF
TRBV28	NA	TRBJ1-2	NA	TGTGCCAGCACAGGGCTTGGCTATGGCTACACCTTC	CASTGLGYGYTF
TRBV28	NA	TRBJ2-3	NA	TGTGCCAGCTCACCAGCGGATTCAGATACGCAGTATTTT	CASSPADSDTQYF
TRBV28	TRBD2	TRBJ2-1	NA	TGTGCCAGCAGCCACTACAGGACTAGCGCAAACTACAATGAGCAGTTCTTC	CASSHYRTSANYNEQFF
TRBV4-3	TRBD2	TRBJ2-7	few	TGCGCCAGCAGCCAGGGGGCTAGCGGGAGTGACGAGCAGTACTTC	CASSQGASGSDEQYF
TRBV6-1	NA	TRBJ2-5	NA	TGTGCCAGCAGTGAAGGGTTAAGCACAGCCCAAGAGACCCAGTACTTC	CASSEGLSTAQETQYF
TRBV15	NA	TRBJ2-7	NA	TGTGCCACCAGCAGGACTATTTCATCCTACGAGCAGTACTTC	CATSRTISSYEQYF
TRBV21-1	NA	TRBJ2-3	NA	TGTGCCAGCAGCAAAGTGGGGCGGGGACCTACAGATACGCAGTATTTT	CASSKVGRGPTDTQYF
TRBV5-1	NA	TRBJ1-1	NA	TGCGCCAGCAGCCCGGAGGGGGGGAACGGGATCGGCACTGAAGCTTTCTTT	CASSPEGGNGIGTEAFF
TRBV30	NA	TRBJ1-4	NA	TGTGCCTGGAGTGACCGAGCGGGGGGCGCCGGGGAAAAACTGTTTTTT	CAWSDRAGGAGEKLFF
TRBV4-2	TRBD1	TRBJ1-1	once	TGTGCCAGCAGCCAAGGAGACAGGGACTCTTCTGAAGCTTTCTTT	CASSQGDRDSSEAFF
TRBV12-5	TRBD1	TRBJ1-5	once	TGTGCTAGTGGTCCAGACAGGGAGGATCAGCCCCAGCATTTT	CASGPDREDQPQHF
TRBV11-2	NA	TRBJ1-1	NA	TGTGCCAGCAGCTTCCCCAGGGTGGACAGAGAGAACACTGAAGCTTTCTTT	CASSFPRVDRENTEAFF
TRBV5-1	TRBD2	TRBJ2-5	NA	TGCGCCAGCAGTATCAGCGGGAAAGAGACCCAGTACTTC	CASSISGKETQYF
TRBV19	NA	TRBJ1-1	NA	TGTGCCAGTAGTCTCCTCTGGAGTTCCATGAACACTGAAGCTTTCTTT	CASSLLWSSMNTEAFF
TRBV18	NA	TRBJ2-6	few	TGTGCCAGCTCAGAAACAGGGTTTGGGGCCAACGTCCTGACTTTC	CASSETGFGANVLTF
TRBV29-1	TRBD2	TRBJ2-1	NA	TGCAGTGTAGAGCGGGAACCCTCCTACAATGAGCAGTTCTTC	CSVEREPSYNEQFF